The 23 T cell receptor beta chains below come from one sample, sequenced in a study of radiation and T cells in renal cell carcinoma. Time point described: blood 4 weeks post-SBRT, at nephrectomy. As for treatment: 15 Gy SBRT to primary tumor, nephrectomy 4 weeks later. The table came from immunoSEQ multiplex PCR; TCRdb's copy has only in-frame clones and leaves some out. The sample consists of just under 150,000 clones, approximately 86% of them appearing once. The sequencing used blood, collected from a patient whose treatment included radiotherapy and nephrectomy. The receptors derive from a woman aged 50 to 60 with renal cell carcinoma.

This chain connects TRBV4-3 to TRBJ2-1, with 7 bases identical to TRBD2. The CDR3 is 13 residues long. V dropped 10 bases and J dropped 5; count of bases not matched to a gene: 8. CDR1 and CDR2 from the germline V gene are LGHNA and YSLEER. The CDR3 is CATGDYDNNEQFF. For the CDR3, the DNA is TGCGCCACTGGGGACTATGACAACAATGAGCAGTTCTTC.

This clone was seen a few times. The rearrangement joins TRBV10-3 to TRBJ1-1; D is undetermined. This CDR3 has 14 amino acids. Trimming cost V 8 bases and J 1 base, with 14 bases left between them. Per the germline V gene, CDR1 is ENHRY and CDR2 is SYGVKD. The CDR3: CAIGWASQNTEAFF. For the CDR3, the DNA is TGTGCCATCGGATGGGCAAGCCAGAACACTGAAGCTTTCTTT.

The V gene is TRBV29-1, the J gene TRBJ2-7; unclear D gene. V was shortened by 5 bases and J by 0 bases, with 11 bases between the two germline ends. Germline assignment: CDR1 SQVTM and CDR2 ANQGSEA. CDR3 length: 13 residues. The CDR3 loop reads CSVSTDTSYEQYF. Written as DNA, the CDR3 is TGCAGCGTTAGTACAGATACCTCCTACGAGCAGTACTTC.

The chain is built from TRBV7-9 and TRBJ2-3; a weak D match, TRBD1 (5 bases). Germline loops: CDR1 SEHNR, CDR2 FQNEAQ (reference sequence). The ends were cut back, 5 bases at V and 4 bases at J, with 10 bases in the middle. This CDR3 region has 13 residues. The chain's CDR3 is CASSIDSSDTQYF. Here the CDR3 DNA reads TGTGCCAGCAGCATTGACAGTTCAGATACGCAGTATTTT.

The CDR3 coding sequence is TGTGCCAGCAGCATCCTCCCGGGTTTCCCAGAGAACACCGGGGAGCTGTTTTTT. Translation: CASSILPGFPENTGELFF. J is TRBJ2-2 and V is TRBV9, with unresolved D. The germline V gene encodes CDR1 SGDLS and CDR2 YYNGEE. Trimming removed 4 bases from V and 1 base from J, with 20 bases in between. This CDR3 is built from 18 residues. Drawing the rest from reference TRBV9 and TRBJ2-2, the complete variable domain is DSGVTQTPKHLITATGQRVTLRCSPRSGDLSVYWYQQSLDQGLQFLIQYYNGEERAKGNILERFSAQQFPDLHSELNLSSLELGDSALYFCASSILPGFPENTGELFFGEGSRLTVL.

The CDR3 loop is CASSQGPGSSNYGYTF. The CDR3 coding sequence is TGCGCCAGCAGCCAAGGGCCAGGCTCGTCTAACTATGGCTACACCTTC. The chain carries TRBV4-3 and TRBJ1-2; D not certain. The CDR3 spans 16 residues. Trimming took 1 base from V and 0 from J, leaving 12 bases between them. Germline V gene lookup returns CDR1 LGHNA and CDR2 YSLEER.

This CDR3 is CSVVPGQGILEQYF. CDR3 nucleotide sequence: TGCAGCGTGGTCCCGGGACAGGGGATTCTCGAGCAGTACTTC. The rearrangement uses TRBV29-1 and TRBJ2-7; 10 bases are a match to TRBD1. CDR3 length: 14 residues. J lost 6 bases, V lost 6 bases, and 11 bases had no gene match. Germline V gene sequence: CDR1 SQVTM, CDR2 ANQGSEA.

This sequence joins TRBV28 and TRBJ2-2; D remains ambiguous. The CDR3 contains 15 residues. The V gene's germline CDR1 is MDHEN and CDR2 SYDVKM. With 5 bases removed from V and 0 bases from J, the gap between germline ends came to 10 bases. CDR3 residues: CASSPLTANTGELFF. The CDR3 DNA is TGTGCCAGCAGTCCACTGACCGCGAACACCGGGGAGCTGTTTTTT.

The rearrangement links TRBV6-1 to TRBJ2-5, with 7 bases that match TRBD2. The V segment lost 3 bases and the J segment 5 bases; nucleotides outside the gene matches: 6. CDR3 length equals 14 residues. Germline V gene data show CDR1 as MNHNS and CDR2 as SASEGT. DNA of the CDR3: TGTGCCAGCAGTGACCTGGGGGGGATTGAGACCCAGTACTTC. It specifies CASSDLGGIETQYF.

V usage is TRBV28 and J usage is TRBJ2-3; TRBD2 matches at 15 bases. Germline CDR1 MDHEN, CDR2 SYDVKM. V was pared by 3 bases and J by 4 bases, with 2 bases of the junction left unmatched. This CDR3 region has 16 residues. In DNA, the CDR3 is TGTGCCAGCAGTTTGGGACTAGCGGGGGGCTCAGATACGCAGTATTTT. Residues: CASSLGLAGGSDTQYF.

V gene TRBV6-5 combines with J gene TRBJ1-2; unclear D gene. V was clipped by 6 bases and J by 6 bases, with 20 bases between them. This CDR3 is built from 15 residues. The germline CDR1 and CDR2 sequences are MNHEY and SVGAGI. The CDR3 sequence is CASRTIGGEGNGYTF. CDR3 coding DNA: TGTGCCAGCAGAACTATCGGTGGGGAGGGTAATGGCTACACCTTC.

The chain carries TRBV13 and TRBJ2-7; unclear D gene. Germline V CDR1 and CDR2: PRHDT, FYEKMQ (reference sequence). CDR3 size: 11 residues. V dropped 5 bases and J dropped 8 bases, with 10 bases sitting between them. DNA for the CDR3: TGTGCCAGCAGCCTACAGTACCAGCAGTACTTC. Protein sequence: CASSLQYQQYF.

This chain uses TRBV19 with TRBJ1-6; D may be TRBD1 (5 bases). V lost 1 base and J lost 6, with 7 bases in between. Germline V gene sequence: CDR1 LNHDA, CDR2 SQIVND (reference sequence). This CDR3 is 14 amino acids long. CDR3 bases: TGTGCCAGTAGTATAGGACAGAGTAATTCACCCCTCCACTTT. Protein sequence: CASSIGQSNSPLHF.

This chain links TRBV7-9 with TRBJ2-1, with unresolved D. Germline CDR1 reads SEHNR; CDR2 reads FQNEAQ (reference sequence). The V gene lost 5 bases and the J gene lost 4 bases, with 15 bases spanning the gap. The CDR3 length is 15 residues. This chain's CDR3 is CASSTSWSLYNEQFF. The CDR3 DNA reads as TGTGCCAGCAGCACGAGTTGGTCTTTATACAATGAGCAGTTCTTC.

The chain links TRBV10-1 to TRBJ2-2; the match to TRBD1 covers 7 bases. Per germline, CDR1 WNHNN and CDR2 SYGVQD (reference sequence). The V segment lost 4 bases and the J segment 1 base; nucleotides outside the gene matches: 6. The CDR3 totals 16 residues. CDR3 sequence reads: CASSVSAGGNTGELFF. In DNA, the CDR3 is TGCGCCAGCAGTGTATCGGCAGGGGGGAACACCGGGGAGCTGTTTTTT.

This clone qualifies as medium-sized. The chain couples TRBV4-2 to TRBJ1-2; the D is unclear. The germline gives CDR1 LGHNA, CDR2 YNFKEQ. Trimming stripped 4 bases from V and 7 bases from J, with 19 bases between. The CDR3 consists of 15 residues. The CDR3 loop reads CASSPVPWFLGGYTF. The CDR3 DNA reads TGTGCCAGCAGCCCGGTTCCCTGGTTCTTAGGTGGCTACACCTTC.

This rearrangement joins TRBV7-2 to TRBJ2-5, with TRBD2 matching 7 bases. The CDR3 has 14 amino acids. The ends lost 2 bases at V and 4 bases at J; junction bases unmatched: 4. Germline CDR1 SGHTA, CDR2 FQGNSA. The CDR3 is CASSLSSGRETQYF. The CDR3 nucleotides read TGTGCCAGCAGCTTATCTAGCGGAAGAGAGACCCAGTACTTC.

The genes are TRBV10-1 and TRBJ1-4, with D possibly TRBD1 on 5 matching bases. Trimming removed 6 bases at V and 2 bases at J, with 13 bases between. The germline V gene encodes CDR1 WNHNN and CDR2 SYGVQD (reference sequence). The CDR3 totals 15 residues. CDR3 in DNA: TGCGCCAGCAGCGCCGGGACGGAGACTAATGAAAAACTGTTTTTT. Its protein is CASSAGTETNEKLFF.

Remarks on this clone: In this CDR3 the conserved last residue, phenylalanine or tryptophan, is missing, so a read error is likely. The DNA is left out, because the CDR3 cannot be placed on it with certainty; the CDR3 is given as TCRdb lists it. The rearrangement uses TRBV7-9 and TRBJ2-7; TRBD1, the D gene given by the table, was not confirmed from the DNA. Germline V gives CDR1 SEHNR, CDR2 FQNEAQ (reference sequence). The CDR3 is 12 residues long, ends included. CDR3 residues: CASSLEGTAGTL.

V is TRBV27 and J is TRBJ1-1, with 11 bases fitting TRBD1. The V gene end was trimmed by 3 bases and the J gene end by 2 bases; junction bases not matched to a gene: 5. Germline-derived CDR1 and CDR2 are MNHEY and SMNVEV (reference sequence). CDR3 length: 16 residues. The CDR3 spells CASSFWTGGVNTEAFF. CDR3 bases: TGTGCCAGCAGTTTTTGGACAGGGGGCGTTAACACTGAAGCTTTCTTT.

V gene TRBV6-5 combines with J gene TRBJ1-1, with D maybe TRBD1 (6 bases). V was shortened by 5 bases and J by 4 bases, with 14 bases between the two germline ends. The CDR3 has 14 residues. Germline V gene sequence: CDR1 MNHEY, CDR2 SVGAGI. The CDR3 DNA reads as TGTGCCAGCAGTGGGGGGGGCAGGGGCACTGAAGCTTTCTTT. It is translated as CASSGGGRGTEAFF.

J is TRBJ2-1 and V is TRBV5-1; 8 nucleotides match TRBD2. Germline lookup yields CDR1 SGHRS and CDR2 YFSETQ. V lost 1 base and J lost 8; bases outside the gene matches: 14. CDR3 length equals 17 residues. CDR3 sequence reads: CASSLSPGAGGLDEQFF. The CDR3 DNA is TGCGCCAGCAGCTTGTCACCCGGGGCGGGAGGATTGGATGAGCAGTTCTTC.

This clone was counted between two and nine times. The V call is TRBV18, the J call TRBJ1-1, with a weak D call TRBD1 (6 bases). The V and J ends lost 3 bases and 5 bases respectively, with 19 bases between them. CDR3 length equals 16 residues. Germline CDR1 and CDR2: KGHSH and LQKENI. The DNA of the CDR3 is TGTGCCAGCTCACCGTGGGTTGGCAGGGGTTTAACTGAAGCTTTCTTT. Residues: CASSPWVGRGLTEAFF. The variable domain in full, with the rest retrieved from reference TRBV18 and TRBJ1-1, is NAGVMQNPRHLVRRRGQEARLRCSPMKGHSHVYWYRQLPEEGLKFMVYLQKENIIDESGMPKERFSAEFPKEGPSILRIQQVVRGDSAAYFCASSPWVGRGLTEAFFGQGTRLTVV.